The 11 T cell receptor beta chains reported below all come from one sample, sequenced in a study of naive and memory T cell subsets. The beta constant-region primer was an equimolar mix of two oligonucleotides covering TRBC1 and TRBC2. Ligated cDNA was amplified by four rounds of PCR with nested alpha and beta constant-region primers and SP2. One entry per CDR3 protein, called by TCRdb with MiXCR from the UMI-ligation and nested PCR reads. The top ten hold approximately 0.1% of the sample, which has 130,000 to 150,000 distinct CDR3 sequences, about 20% seen once. What these receptors recognize is not known. Study-wide findings and caveats: Naive repertoires, especially CD8, held a few larger clonotypes, possibly memory cells re-expressing CD45RA.

Sequencing was performed on naive CD4+ T cells from blood. These receptors were taken from a human donor in good health.

This chain links TRBV20-1 with TRBJ2-3; 10 nucleotides line up with TRBD2. CDR3 length: 14 residues. Germline V lookup: CDR1 DFQATT, CDR2 SNEGSKA (reference sequence). The chain's CDR3 is CTAVLAGGTDTQYF. Written as DNA, the CDR3 is TGCACTGCCGTGCTAGCGGGGGGCACAGATACGCAGTATTTT.

The rearrangement uses TRBV30 and TRBJ1-3; TRBD1 aligns across 7 bases. V dropped 7 bases and J dropped 0; count of bases not matched to a gene: 3. Germline lookup yields CDR1 GTSNPN and CDR2 SVGIG (reference sequence). The CDR3 totals 13 residues. The CDR3 bases are TGTGCCTCACAGGGGCGCTCTGGAAACACCATATATTTT. This gives the protein CASQGRSGNTIYF.

The V call is TRBV28, the J call TRBJ2-3, with TRBD2 identical over 8 bases. V lost 2 bases to trimming and J lost 2 bases; unmatched junction nucleotides: 3. CDR3 length: 15 amino acids. Germline assignment: CDR1 MDHEN and CDR2 SYDVKM. The CDR3, as DNA: TGTGCCAGCAGTTTAATAGCGGGGTTCACAGATACGCAGTATTTT. It encodes CASSLIAGFTDTQYF.

The V and J genes are TRBV15 and TRBJ1-1; D gene uncertain. This CDR3 region has 12 residues. Trimming removed 0 bases at V and 5 bases at J, with 4 bases between. Germline V lookup: CDR1 LNHNV, CDR2 YYDKDF (reference sequence). The CDR3 bases are TGTGCCACCAGCAGAGACATAACTGAAGCTTTCTTT. It specifies CATSRDITEAFF.

The rearrangement joins TRBV25-1 to TRBJ2-5; TRBD1 agrees at 7 bases. The germline V gene encodes CDR1 MGHDK and CDR2 SYGVNS. V dropped 9 bases and J dropped 4; count of bases not matched to a gene: 11. The CDR3 consists of 14 residues. CDR3 in DNA: TGTGCCAGTCAAGAAGACAGGGTTCGAGAGACCCAGTACTTC. This codes for CASQEDRVRETQYF. The variable domain in full, with the rest retrieved from reference TRBV25-1 and TRBJ2-5, is EADIYQTPRYLVIGTGKKITLECSQTMGHDKMYWYQQDPGMELHLIHYSYGVNSTEKGDLSSESTVSRIRTEHFPLTLESARPSHTSQYLCASQEDRVRETQYFGPGTRLLVL.

This clonotype was counted only a few times. J is TRBJ2-5 and V is TRBV12-3 or TRBV12-4, with 7 bases lining up with TRBD2. V lost 6 bases to trimming and J lost 5 bases; unmatched junction nucleotides: 9. CDR3 size: 14 residues. Here the CDR3 reads CASRSSGVRETQYF. The DNA for the CDR3 is TGTGCCAGCAGGTCCAGCGGGGTACGGGAGACCCAGTACTTC.

This clonotype was detected a few times. Written as DNA, the CDR3 is TGTGCCAGCAGGGGTTCATATAATTCACCCCTCCACTTT. Encoded protein: CASRGSYNSPLHF. The chain links TRBV6-5 to TRBJ1-6; unclear D gene. The CDR3 has 13 residues. Per the germline V gene, CDR1 is MNHEY and CDR2 is SVGAGI. Trimming stripped 6 bases from V and 4 bases from J, with 7 bases between.

V is TRBV18 and J is TRBJ2-7; TRBD1 agrees at 9 bases. With 4 bases clipped from V and 4 bases from J, the junction kept 5 bases outside the gene matches. The CDR3 totals 14 residues. Germline loops: CDR1 KGHSH, CDR2 LQKENI. This chain's CDR3 is CASSLGQGMYEQYF. CDR3 bases: TGTGCCAGCTCACTGGGACAGGGAATGTACGAGCAGTACTTC.

A few counts support this clonotype. This chain uses TRBV20-1 with TRBJ1-1; D not resolved. The CDR3 is 12 amino acids. V dropped 0 bases and J dropped 7 bases, with 9 bases sitting between them. In germline, CDR1 is DFQATT, CDR2 SNEGSKA (reference sequence). The CDR3 reads CSARDLYGEAFF. CDR3 DNA: TGCAGTGCTAGAGATTTGTACGGTGAAGCTTTCTTT.

The J gene is TRBJ1-6, the V gene TRBV12-3 or TRBV12-4; 9 bases match TRBD1. With V trimmed by 5 bases and J by 7 bases, 9 bases remained unmatched. The CDR3 sequence is 16 residues long. CDR3 sequence: CASSIPGTGLNSPLHF. CDR3 nucleotide sequence: TGTGCCAGCAGTATCCCCGGGACAGGGTTGAATTCACCCCTCCACTTT.

This clonotype appeared a few times. This sequence joins TRBV19 and TRBJ1-5; perhaps TRBD1 as D (6 bases). The CDR3 length is 14 residues. CDR1 and CDR2 from the germline V gene are LNHDA and SQIVND (reference sequence). Trimming stripped 7 bases from V and 7 bases from J, with 17 bases between. The CDR3 here is CASIDRIMGQPQHF. The CDR3 DNA sequence: TGTGCCAGTATTGACAGGATTATGGGGCAGCCCCAGCATTTT.